This T cell receptor (beta chain) stems from a study of vaccination and CD4 T cells after COVID-19. About this clonotype: Its target is not known.

Cultured CD4+ T-cell DNA underwent Oncomine TCR Beta short-read sequencing. Using its own MiXCR run on the PCR reads, TCRdb lists one record per CDR3 protein. The data hold 8,400 or so distinct CDR3 sequences, with approximately 67% observed a single time. CDR3 size: 16 residues. Deletions cut 2 bases from V and 7 bases from J, with 15 bases between. Looked up from germline, CDR1 is WSHSY and CDR2 is SAAADI. Stated treatment: approximately 10-day PBMC culture with coronavirus spike peptide pools or control peptides (ViraFEST assay). Antigen-specific T cells were expanded with peptide pools by ViraFEST, and TCRs were then sequenced.

This receptor was taken from a human donor who had recovered from COVID-19. The source material was CD4+ T cells from blood, cultured in vitro. The chain employs TRBV10-2 and TRBJ1-6; D not resolved. CDR3 nucleotide sequence: TGCGCCAGCAGTGAGGGACGGACCCTCGGGAATTCACCCCTCCACTTT. It yields the protein CASSEGRTLGNSPLHF.